This TCR beta chain was sequenced for a study of blood T cell repertoires in COVID-19. The overall study: Donors in the United States, Italy and Spain gave samples during acute or convalescent COVID-19.

Only in-frame clones appear in the TCRdb table, and some are missing; sequencing was by immunoSEQ multiplex PCR. Here the sample spans a few hundred thousand clones, 86% being singletons. Germline V lookup: CDR1 KGHDR, CDR2 SFDVKD. Trimming pared 4 bases from V and 6 bases from J, leaving 15 bases between. The CDR3 runs 14 residues. This sequence originates from a man in his fifties or sixties with acute or convalescent COVID-19. The rearrangement links TRBV24-1 to TRBJ2-7, with a possible D match to TRBD2 (5 bases). Material for sequencing was peripheral blood. As DNA, the CDR3 is TGTGCCACCAGTGAAGGAGGTTCCTTACGCGAGCAGTACTTC. It specifies CATSEGGSLREQYF.